The 23 T cell receptor beta chains below were found in one sample sequenced in a study of T cell changes during pregnancy in multiple sclerosis. Some clones are missing from TCRdb's copy, which holds only in-frame ones; the method was immunoSEQ multiplex PCR. The table records around 120,000 clones, approximately 89% of them present only once. Material: peripheral blood, obtained after pregnancy. The receptors were gathered from a female donor with multiple sclerosis, enrolled in a pregnancy study.

The J gene is TRBJ2-7, the V gene TRBV4-1; 7 bases match TRBD1. Germline V gene lookup returns CDR1 MGHRA and CDR2 YSYEKL. This CDR3 has 14 residues. With 5 bases clipped from V and 1 base from J, the junction kept 5 bases outside the gene matches. The CDR3 DNA reads TGCGCCAGCAGCACCGTGACAGGGTCCTACGAGCAGTACTTC. It is translated as CASSTVTGSYEQYF.

Comments on this clone: The same CDR3 arises from other DNA sequences in this sample as well. This chain connects TRBV9 to TRBJ2-2; D is ambiguous. The CDR3 totals 12 residues. V lost 4 bases and J lost 1, with 2 bases in between. CDR1 is SGDLS and CDR2 is YYNGEE in the germline V gene. The CDR3 protein is CASSLNTGELFF. CDR3 bases: TGTGCCAGCAGCCTGAACACCGGGGAGCTGTTTTTT. Full variable domain (missing parts from reference TRBV9 and TRBJ2-2): DSGVTQTPKHLITATGQRVTLRCSPRSGDLSVYWYQQSLDQGLQFLIQYYNGEERAKGNILERFSAQQFPDLHSELNLSSLELGDSALYFCASSLNTGELFFGEGSRLTVL.

The V and J genes are TRBV13 and TRBJ2-7, with a tentative D call TRBD2 (5 bases). The CDR3 runs to 15 residues. V lost 5 bases to trimming and J lost 3 bases, with 17 bases between them. Germline CDR1 reads PRHDT; CDR2 reads FYEKMQ (reference sequence). CDR3 sequence (DNA): TGTGCCAGCAGCCCCCGGGGTGGGGAATTCTACGAGCAGTACTTC. Its translation: CASSPRGGEFYEQYF. Supplemented by reference TRBV13 and TRBJ2-7, the full variable domain reads AAGVIQSPRHLIKEKRETATLKCYPIPRHDTVYWYQQGPGQDPQFLISFYEKMQSDKGSIPDRFSAQQFSDYHSELNMSSLELGDSALYFCASSPRGGEFYEQYFGPGTRLTVT.

V is TRBV6-4 and J is TRBJ2-1; 9 bases are shared with TRBD1. This CDR3 is 16 amino acids long. The V and J ends lost 6 bases and 7 bases, in that order; junction bases with no gene match: 13. Germline CDR1 MRHNA, CDR2 SNTAGT. The CDR3 DNA sequence: TGTGCCAGCAGCTCTGAAGCCGGGACAGGGTTGAATGAGCAGTTCTTC. Encoded protein: CASSSEAGTGLNEQFF.

This chain links TRBV19 with TRBJ1-2, with D perhaps matching TRBD1 (5 bases). Germline lookup yields CDR1 LNHDA and CDR2 SQIVND (reference sequence). The CDR3 runs to 13 residues. Trimming removed 7 bases from V and 5 bases from J, with 14 bases in between. CDR3 coding DNA: TGTGCCAGTACGAAGGGGTCACGGTATGGCTACACCTTC. This gives the protein CASTKGSRYGYTF.

The chain employs TRBV5-6 and TRBJ2-7; the match to TRBD1 covers 8 bases. J lost 4 bases, V lost 5 bases, and 5 bases had no gene match. Per the germline V gene, CDR1 is SGHDT and CDR2 is YYEEEE. The CDR3 totals 13 residues. The CDR3: CASSSGTGYEQYF. In nucleotides, the CDR3 is TGTGCCAGCAGTTCCGGGACAGGATACGAGCAGTACTTC.

DNA of the CDR3: TGCGCCAGCAGCCAAGAGGGTTGGGGGGGGTACTATGGCTACACCTTC. It encodes CASSQEGWGGYYGYTF. This chain joins TRBV4-1 and TRBJ1-2; perhaps TRBD1 as D (5 bases). Deletions cut 0 bases from V and 3 bases from J, with 14 bases between. Germline CDR1 and CDR2: MGHRA and YSYEKL. The CDR3 consists of 16 residues.

The rearrangement uses TRBV7-2 and TRBJ1-5; D uncertain. CDR3 size: 13 residues. Germline V lookup: CDR1 SGHTA, CDR2 FQGNSA. The V gene lost 7 bases and the J gene lost 4 bases, with 11 bases spanning the gap. CDR3 in DNA: TGTGCCAGCACCGAGACTGGGAATCAGCCCCAGCATTTT. Translation: CASTETGNQPQHF.

For the CDR3, the DNA is TGTGCCAGCAGTTGGGGGACAGGGGCTCTTAACACTGAAGCTTTCTTT. It yields the protein CASSWGTGALNTEAFF. The V gene is TRBV6-5, the J gene TRBJ1-1; 10 bases fit TRBD1. The CDR3 extends over 16 amino acids. V gave up 4 bases and J gave up 2 bases; unmatched junction bases: 7. Looked up from germline, CDR1 is MNHEY and CDR2 is SVGAGI.

This chain uses TRBV4-2 with TRBJ2-2, with D tentatively TRBD2 (6 bases). The CDR3 covers 21 residues. The germline gives CDR1 LGHNA, CDR2 YNFKEQ. V was clipped by 4 bases and J by 0 bases, with 27 bases between them. The CDR3 DNA reads as TGTGCCAGCAGCCCAATTAGGCCCACACGGGACTTCAGCGCGAACACCGGGGAGCTGTTTTTT. Protein product: CASSPIRPTRDFSANTGELFF.

This clone is a singleton in its sample. The chain is built from TRBV6-1 and TRBJ1-1; 8 nucleotides line up with TRBD1. The V gene's germline CDR1 is MNHNS and CDR2 SASEGT. This CDR3 contains 13 residues. With 4 bases clipped from V and 9 bases from J, the junction kept 7 bases outside the gene matches. The CDR3 DNA is TGTGCCAGCAGTGTTGACAGGGGAAGTAAAGCTTTCTTT. Protein product: CASSVDRGSKAFF.

The V call is TRBV11-2, the J call TRBJ2-7; tentative D call: TRBD2 (5 bases). CDR3 length equals 12 residues. Trimming left V 4 bases short and J 2 bases short, with 6 bases between. Per germline, CDR1 SGHAT and CDR2 FQNNGV. In DNA form, the CDR3 reads TGTGCCAGCAGCTCCGGGACCTACGAGCAGTACTTC. Protein sequence: CASSSGTYEQYF.

The chain uses TRBV9 and TRBJ2-7, with 8 bases identical to TRBD1. V was clipped by 0 bases and J by 2 bases; unmatched bases: 4. This CDR3 has 15 residues. CDR1 and CDR2 from the germline V gene are SGDLS and YYNGEE. CDR3 in DNA: TGTGCCAGCAGCGTAGGCAACAGGGGGGCCTACGAGCAGTACTTC. Its protein is CASSVGNRGAYEQYF.

This chain joins TRBV19 and TRBJ2-5; tentative D call: TRBD1 (6 bases). Germline V gene sequence: CDR1 LNHDA, CDR2 SQIVND (reference sequence). The CDR3 contains 14 residues. The V and J ends lost 1 base and 7 bases respectively, with 13 bases between them. Here the CDR3 reads CASSIVGQLATQYF. The CDR3, as DNA: TGTGCCAGTAGTATAGTGGGACAACTGGCGACCCAGTACTTC.

The rearrangement links TRBV6-5 to TRBJ1-2, with TRBD1 as a possible D gene (6 bases). V shed 7 bases and J shed 10 bases, with 13 bases lying between them. There are 11 residues in the CDR3. The germline V gene encodes CDR1 MNHEY and CDR2 SVGAGI. CDR3: CASTQGGDYTF. As DNA, the CDR3 is TGTGCCAGCACCCAAGGGGGGGACTACACCTTC.

The rearrangement links TRBV5-1 to TRBJ2-5, with 7 bases lining up with TRBD1. V shed 4 bases, J shed 0 bases, and the junction held 6 bases outside the gene matches. The CDR3 spans 15 residues. Germline assignment: CDR1 SGHRS and CDR2 YFSETQ. In nucleotides, the CDR3 is TGCGCCAGCAGCCCCCAGACAGGGTACCAAGAGACCCAGTACTTC. Protein: CASSPQTGYQETQYF.

The chain uses TRBV19 and TRBJ1-2, with D possibly being TRBD1 (5 bases). The V and J ends lost 5 bases and 6 bases respectively, with 10 bases between them. The CDR3 spans 12 residues. Looked up from germline, CDR1 is LNHDA and CDR2 is SQIVND (reference sequence). The DNA for the CDR3 is TGTGCCAGTAGTGAACAGGCCCATGGCTACACCTTC. Translated, it gives CASSEQAHGYTF. The full variable domain, with the rest looked up from reference TRBV19 and TRBJ1-2, is DGGITQSPKYLFRKEGQNVTLSCEQNLNHDAMYWYRQDPGQGLRLIYYSQIVNDFQKGDIAEGYSVSREKKESFPLTVTSAQKNPTAFYLCASSEQAHGYTFGSGTRLTVV.

This chain connects TRBV14 to TRBJ2-7; the match to TRBD1 covers 8 bases. CDR3 length: 15 amino acids. Germline loops: CDR1 SGHDN, CDR2 FVKESK. V gave up 3 bases and J gave up 4 bases; unmatched junction bases: 8. The CDR3: CASSHEQGAIYEQYF. CDR3 sequence (DNA): TGTGCCAGCAGCCATGAGCAGGGGGCGATATACGAGCAGTACTTC.

The chain combines TRBV5-4 with TRBJ2-7; possible D gene TRBD2, 6 bases. The CDR3 is 15 residues long. CDR1 is SGHNT, CDR2 YYREEE, per germline (reference sequence). The germline V and J ends were trimmed by 0 bases and 1 base, with 11 bases remaining between them. CDR3 bases: TGTGCCAGCAGCTTGGGAATAGCGGCTTCCTACGAGCAGTACTTC. It encodes CASSLGIAASYEQYF.

A few counts support this clone. The chain has TRBV10-3 and TRBJ1-2; 10 bases fit TRBD1. Germline lookup yields CDR1 ENHRY and CDR2 SYGVKD. With 7 bases clipped from V and 7 bases from J, the junction kept 3 bases outside the gene matches. The CDR3 totals 12 residues. DNA for the CDR3: TGTGCCATCATGGGGACAGGGGCTGGCTACACCTTC. It is translated as CAIMGTGAGYTF.

This chain connects TRBV9 to TRBJ2-7, with TRBD2 identical over 7 bases. The V segment lost 0 bases and the J segment 2 bases; nucleotides outside the gene matches: 2. The germline V gene has CDR1 SGDLS and CDR2 YYNGEE. The CDR3 runs 14 residues. This chain's CDR3 is CASSVGEGAYEQYF. CDR3 nucleotides: TGTGCCAGCAGCGTAGGGGAGGGAGCCTACGAGCAGTACTTC. Complete variable domain (other parts from reference TRBV9 and TRBJ2-7): DSGVTQTPKHLITATGQRVTLRCSPRSGDLSVYWYQQSLDQGLQFLIQYYNGEERAKGNILERFSAQQFPDLHSELNLSSLELGDSALYFCASSVGEGAYEQYFGPGTRLTVT.

The CDR3 sequence: CASSLALVAGVREQYF. CDR3 nucleotides: TGTGCCAGCAGCTTAGCGTTGGTGGCAGGGGTAAGAGAGCAGTACTTC. The J gene is TRBJ2-7, the V gene TRBV7-9, with D possibly TRBD1 on 6 matching bases. The V gene lost 0 bases and the J gene lost 7 bases, with 19 bases spanning the gap. This CDR3 contains 16 residues. The germline CDR1 and CDR2 sequences are SEHNR and FQNEAQ (reference sequence).

This clone appeared a single time. The gene calls are TRBV4-1 and TRBJ2-7; 7 bases match TRBD2. Looked up from germline, CDR1 is MGHRA and CDR2 is YSYEKL. Unmatched junction bases numbered 15, after V lost 1 base and J lost 12 bases. This CDR3 comprises 15 residues. CDR3 residues: CASSQVVGGTTRRYF. The CDR3, as DNA: TGCGCCAGCAGCCAAGTGGTCGGGGGGACCACACGGAGGTACTTC.